This T cell receptor (beta chain) was sequenced for a study of radiotherapy plus CTLA-4 blockade in lung cancer. V lost 7 bases to trimming and J lost 1 base; unmatched junction nucleotides: 11. This CDR3 has 19 amino acids. Germline V lookup: CDR1 PRHDT, CDR2 FYEKMQ (reference sequence). About this clone: Its matching antigen is unknown.

The study treated chemo-refractory metastatic non-small-cell lung cancer patients with focal radiation plus ipilimumab CTLA-4 blockade. Notes on the study in general: Blood TCR clones of tumor origin expanded after radiotherapy plus ipilimumab. Strongest reported response predictors: early blood clone changes and post-radiation interferon-beta.

Only in-frame clones appear in the TCRdb table, and some are missing; sequencing was by immunoSEQ multiplex PCR. The sample holds under 20,000 clones, 86% seen once. Source: peripheral blood, taken from a patient treated with radiotherapy plus ipilimumab. The chain combines TRBV13 with TRBJ2-1; 15 bases match TRBD2. This sequence originates from a human donor with non-small cell lung cancer whose response to radiotherapy plus ipilimumab could not be evaluated. CDR3 protein: CASTPTGTSGRSSYNEQFF. The CDR3 DNA reads TGTGCCAGCACCCCAACCGGGACTAGCGGGAGGTCGTCCTACAATGAGCAGTTCTTC.